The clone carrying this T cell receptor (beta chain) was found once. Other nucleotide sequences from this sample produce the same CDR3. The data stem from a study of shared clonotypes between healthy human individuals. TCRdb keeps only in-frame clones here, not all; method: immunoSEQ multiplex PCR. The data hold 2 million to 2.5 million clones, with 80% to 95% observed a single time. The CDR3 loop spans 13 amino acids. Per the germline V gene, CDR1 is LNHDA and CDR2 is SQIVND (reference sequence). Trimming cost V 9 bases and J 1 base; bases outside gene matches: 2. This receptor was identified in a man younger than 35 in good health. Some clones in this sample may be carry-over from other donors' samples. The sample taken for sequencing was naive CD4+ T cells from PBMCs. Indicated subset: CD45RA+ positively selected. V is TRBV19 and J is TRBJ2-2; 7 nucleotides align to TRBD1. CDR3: CASRTGNTGELFF. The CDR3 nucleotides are TGTGCCAGCAGGACAGGGAACACCGGGGAGCTGTTTTTT.